Presented here are 15 T cell receptor beta chains from one specimen sequenced in a study of chronic HIV infection and antiretroviral therapy. TCRdb re-derived calls from the 5' RACE reads in MiXCR, one entry per CDR3 protein. Of about 48,000 distinct CDR3 sequences listed, roughly 19% are singletons. Sequencing was performed on peripheral blood. The receptors were gathered from an adult who had HIV and had not received antiretroviral therapy, or was an uninfected healthy control (not recorded which).

There are a few counts of this clonotype. The chain is built from TRBV29-1 and TRBJ2-2; no definite D call. This CDR3 is built from 13 residues. The V end was cut by 8 bases, the J end by 4 bases, with 14 bases between. Germline CDR1 reads SQVTM; CDR2 reads ANQGSEA. The CDR3 DNA is TGCAGCTCCACAAAAGGACCCACCGGGGAGCTGTTTTTT. Protein: CSSTKGPTGELFF.

The V gene is TRBV28, the J gene TRBJ2-7; no definite D call. CDR1 MDHEN and CDR2 SYDVKM come from the germline V gene. CDR3 length equals 12 residues. V shed 2 bases and J shed 9 bases, with 11 bases lying between them. The CDR3 reads CASSLLGTGQYF. CDR3 sequence (DNA): TGTGCCAGCAGTTTACTGGGTACGGGGCAGTACTTC.

This clonotype has a handful of counts. The chain carries TRBV28 and TRBJ2-4; D is unresolved. Germline CDR1 reads MDHEN; CDR2 reads SYDVKM. V was shortened by 5 bases and J by 0 bases, with 11 bases between the two germline ends. This CDR3 spans 15 amino acids. The CDR3 loop is CASSIYPLAKNIQYF. CDR3 DNA sequence: TGTGCCAGCAGTATATACCCCCTAGCCAAAAACATTCAGTACTTC.

This clonotype came up a few times. The rearrangement uses TRBV4-1 and TRBJ1-5; 7 positions agree with TRBD1. Germline CDR1 is MGHRA and CDR2 is YSYEKL. Trimming cost V 6 bases and J 5 bases; bases outside gene matches: 13. The CDR3 runs to 16 residues. The CDR3 DNA is TGCGCCAGCAGTCGAACGCCACAGGGGCAAGATCAGCCCCAGCATTTT. Translated, it gives CASSRTPQGQDQPQHF.

V is TRBV9 and J is TRBJ2-5; D may be TRBD2 (5 bases). Germline V gene sequence: CDR1 SGDLS, CDR2 YYNGEE. This CDR3 region has 15 residues. V lost 1 base and J 2 bases, leaving 12 bases between the germline ends. CDR3 DNA: TGTGCCAGCAGCGTATCTTCGGGGATACAAGAGACCCAGTACTTC. As protein: CASSVSSGIQETQYF.

At least ten counts were recorded for this clonotype. The V call is TRBV20-1, the J call TRBJ2-1; maybe TRBD2 (5 bases). Germline CDR1 DFQATT, CDR2 SNEGSKA (reference sequence). V shed 3 bases and J shed 5 bases, with 17 bases lying between them. The CDR3 length is 15 residues. For the CDR3, the DNA is TGCAGTGCTAGTTCACTTTCCGGGGTGAACAATGAGCAGTTCTTC. Its protein product is CSASSLSGVNNEQFF.

This clonotype was detected a few times. V is TRBV5-1 and J is TRBJ2-1; D perhaps matches TRBD2 (6 bases). Trimming stripped 2 bases from V and 0 bases from J, with 15 bases between. The CDR3 totals 17 residues. Germline CDR1 reads SGHRS; CDR2 reads YFSETQ. CDR3 sequence reads: CASSLTSLSSSYNEQFF. CDR3 bases: TGCGCCAGCAGCTTAACTAGCCTCTCTAGCTCCTACAATGAGCAGTTCTTC. The complete variable domain, with remaining parts taken from reference TRBV5-1 and TRBJ2-1, reads KAGVTQTPRYLIKTRGQQVTLSCSPISGHRSVSWYQQTPGQGLQFLFEYFSETQRNKGNFPGRFSGRQFSNSRSEMNVSTLELGDSALYLCASSLTSLSSSYNEQFFGPGTRLTVL.

The chain couples TRBV28 to TRBJ2-3; 8 nucleotides line up with TRBD2. This CDR3 region has 15 residues. V lost 3 bases and J lost 0; bases outside the gene matches: 2. CDR1 MDHEN and CDR2 SYDVKM come from the germline V gene. DNA for the CDR3: TGTGCCAGCAGTTTTCAGCGGGGGAGCACAGATACGCAGTATTTT. Amino acid sequence: CASSFQRGSTDTQYF. Full variable domain (missing parts from reference TRBV28 and TRBJ2-3): DVKVTQSSRYLVKRTGEKVFLECVQDMDHENMFWYRQDPGLGLRLIYFSYDVKMKEKGDIPEGYSVSREKKERFSLILESASTNQTSMYLCASSFQRGSTDTQYFGPGTRLTVL.

The rearrangement links TRBV2 to TRBJ2-4; D remains ambiguous. The ends were cut back, 6 bases at V and 14 bases at J, with 17 bases in the middle. CDR1 and CDR2 (germline): SNHLY, FYNNEI. The length of the CDR3 is 12 residues. This CDR3 reads CASSGMSDAEYF. For the CDR3, the DNA is TGTGCCAGCAGCGGTATGTCGGACGCGGAGTACTTC.

This clonotype was seen more than once but under ten times. DNA of the CDR3: TGTGCCAGCGGCACAGGGAGGGAGCAGTACTTC. It codes for CASGTGREQYF. The V call is TRBV25-1, the J call TRBJ2-7; D may match TRBD1 or TRBD2 (6 bases each). Trimming removed 8 bases at V and 7 bases at J, with 12 bases between. Per the germline V gene, CDR1 is MGHDK and CDR2 is SYGVNS. CDR3 length: 11 residues.

This clonotype is deemed medium-sized. This sequence joins TRBV28 and TRBJ1-1, with D possibly being TRBD1 (6 bases). With 3 bases removed from V and 5 bases from J, the gap between germline ends came to 13 bases. The CDR3 totals 14 residues. The germline gives CDR1 MDHEN, CDR2 SYDVKM. The CDR3 region is CASSFGGGHTEAFF. CDR3 in DNA: TGTGCCAGCAGTTTTGGAGGGGGGCATACTGAAGCTTTCTTT.

This chain uses TRBV29-1 with TRBJ1-2, with D uncertain. The CDR3 covers 9 residues. The germline gives CDR1 SQVTM, CDR2 ANQGSEA. V lost 5 bases and J 8 bases, leaving 6 bases between the germline ends. The DNA for the CDR3 is TGCAGCGTTAGGGTCGGCTACACCTTC. This translates into CSVRVGYTF. Complete variable domain (other parts from reference TRBV29-1 and TRBJ1-2): SAVISQKPSRDICQRGTSLTIQCQVDSQVTMMFWYRQQPGQSLTLIATANQGSEATYESGFVIDKFPISRPNLTFSTLTVSNMSPEDSSIYLCSVRVGYTFGSGTRLTVV.

The V gene is TRBV15, the J gene TRBJ2-5, with TRBD2 identical over 9 bases. The trim removed 5 bases at V and 5 bases at J, leaving 6 bases unmatched. The CDR3 contains 14 residues. Germline loops: CDR1 LNHNV, CDR2 YYDKDF (reference sequence). The CDR3 DNA is TGTGCCACCAGCCCCGGACTAGCGCGGGAGACCCAGTACTTC. As protein: CATSPGLARETQYF.

This chain uses TRBV29-1 with TRBJ1-1; D is unresolved. The CDR3 covers 12 residues. CDR1 is SQVTM, CDR2 ANQGSEA, per germline. V was cut by 6 bases and J by 1 base, with 9 bases left in between. This CDR3 is CSVGTGNTEAFF. As DNA, the CDR3 is TGCAGCGTAGGAACGGGGAACACTGAAGCTTTCTTT.

This clonotype was seen a few times. The chain combines TRBV29-1 with TRBJ1-2; TRBD1 aligns across 8 bases. J lost 5 bases, V lost 1 base, and 9 bases had no gene match. Germline V gene lookup returns CDR1 SQVTM and CDR2 ANQGSEA. This CDR3 comprises 15 residues. DNA of the CDR3: TGCAGCGTTGAAGCCCCACCCGACAGGGGTTATGGCTACACCTTC. Its translation is CSVEAPPDRGYGYTF.